The 24 T cell receptor beta chains below were found in one sample sequenced in a study of blood T cell repertoires in COVID-19. Measured with immunoSEQ multiplex PCR; TCRdb has only the in-frame clones, and not every one. The sample consists of around 100,000 clones, approximately 84% of them appearing once. The specimen sequenced was peripheral blood. The receptor set was obtained from a man aged 25-45 years in a cohort sampled during active COVID-19.

This chain connects TRBV6-6 to TRBJ2-1; tentatively, D is TRBD2 (6 bases). CDR3 length equals 16 residues. Germline CDR1 reads MNHNY; CDR2 reads SVGAGI (reference sequence). V shed 2 bases and J shed 10 bases, with 21 bases lying between them. The DNA of the CDR3 is TGTGCCAGCAGTTACGGCGGGACCCCCAAGGTTGGGGAGCAGTTCTTC. Its protein is CASSYGGTPKVGEQFF.

The CDR3 DNA follows: TGTGCCAGCAGCGGACAGGGGCGGAGCACTGAAGCTTTCTTT. This translates into CASSGQGRSTEAFF. This chain uses TRBV25-1 with TRBJ1-1, with TRBD1 identical over 9 bases. The CDR3 loop spans 14 amino acids. The J segment lost 4 bases and the V segment lost 6 bases, leaving 6 bases of the junction unmatched. Germline V lookup: CDR1 MGHDK, CDR2 SYGVNS. Using reference TRBV25-1 and TRBJ1-1 for the parts outside the CDR3, the full variable domain is EADIYQTPRYLVIGTGKKITLECSQTMGHDKMYWYQQDPGMELHLIHYSYGVNSTEKGDLSSESTVSRIRTEHFPLTLESARPSHTSQYLCASSGQGRSTEAFFGQGTRLTVV.

There are a few counts of this clone. The rearrangement links TRBV7-2 to TRBJ2-1, with D tentatively TRBD2 (7 bases). Trimming cost V 2 bases and J 16 bases, with 18 bases left between them. Per the germline V gene, CDR1 is SGHTA and CDR2 is FQGNSA. The CDR3 length is 13 residues. In nucleotides, the CDR3 is TGTGCCAGCAGCTTAAATAGGGAGGGGGGGATTTTCTTC. Protein sequence: CASSLNREGGIFF.

This chain uses TRBV5-4 with TRBJ1-2; D possibly corresponds to TRBD1 (5 bases). The germline V gene encodes CDR1 SGHNT and CDR2 YYREEE (reference sequence). This CDR3 has 17 amino acids. V lost 0 bases, J lost 13 bases, and 28 bases lay in between. The CDR3 is CASSLDLIGRTIRVLTF. The CDR3 DNA is TGTGCCAGCAGCTTGGACCTGATCGGCCGGACAATACGGGTTCTCACCTTC.

This clone was seen more than once but under ten times. The J gene is TRBJ1-2, the V gene TRBV5-4; TRBD1 might be the D (6 bases). Trimming took 2 bases from V and 8 from J, leaving 13 bases between them. The CDR3 sequence is 13 residues long. Germline V gene sequence: CDR1 SGHNT, CDR2 YYREEE (reference sequence). CDR3 loop: CASSFVTGGGYTF. The CDR3 region has the DNA TGTGCCAGCAGCTTCGTGACAGGCGGCGGCTACACCTTC. Filled out from reference TRBV5-4 and TRBJ1-2, the complete variable domain reads ETGVTQSPTHLIKTRGQQVTLRCSSQSGHNTVSWYQQALGQGPQFIFQYYREEENGRGNFPPRFSGLQFPNYSSELNVNALELDDSALYLCASSFVTGGGYTFGSGTRLTVV.

The chain uses TRBV29-1 and TRBJ1-2; D is unresolved. The V gene's germline CDR1 is SQVTM and CDR2 ANQGSEA. This CDR3 is 11 amino acids long. Trimming removed 7 bases from V and 2 bases from J, with 8 bases in between. In DNA, the CDR3 is TGCAGCGCTACTGAAAACTATGGCTACACCTTC. Protein sequence: CSATENYGYTF.

This clone was seen only once. This sequence joins TRBV18 and TRBJ1-2, with D perhaps matching TRBD1 (6 bases). Per the germline V gene, CDR1 is KGHSH and CDR2 is LQKENI. The CDR3 covers 17 residues. V lost 1 base, J lost 5 bases, and 20 bases lay in between. The CDR3 sequence: CASSPRPGAELIYGYTF. The CDR3, as DNA: TGTGCCAGCTCACCACGGCCAGGGGCCGAACTTATTTATGGCTACACCTTC.

The chain links TRBV5-1 to TRBJ2-7; a weak D match, TRBD2 (6 bases). Germline-derived CDR1 and CDR2 are SGHRS and YFSETQ. V was trimmed by 7 bases and J by 0 bases, leaving 23 bases between them. CDR3 size: 17 residues. Here the CDR3 reads CASRPGYRGRSSYEQYF. The CDR3 nucleotides are TGCGCCAGCCGCCCAGGGTACCGGGGGAGGAGCTCCTACGAGCAGTACTTC. The full variable domain, with the rest looked up from reference TRBV5-1 and TRBJ2-7, is KAGVTQTPRYLIKTRGQQVTLSCSPISGHRSVSWYQQTPGQGLQFLFEYFSETQRNKGNFPGRFSGRQFSNSRSEMNVSTLELGDSALYLCASRPGYRGRSSYEQYFGPGTRLTVT.

This clone was counted once. The chain has TRBV5-1 and TRBJ2-5; TRBD2 might be the D (5 bases). This CDR3 spans 13 amino acids. Germline V gives CDR1 SGHRS, CDR2 YFSETQ. Deletions cut 2 bases from V and 7 bases from J, with 12 bases between. The CDR3 here is CASSFLDRGTQYF. CDR3 nucleotide sequence: TGCGCCAGCAGCTTCCTAGATCGGGGGACCCAGTACTTC.

The chain uses TRBV5-4 and TRBJ2-3, with D perhaps matching TRBD1 (5 bases). The CDR3 runs to 17 residues. The germline CDR1 and CDR2 sequences are SGHNT and YYREEE (reference sequence). V shed 0 bases and J shed 4 bases, with 18 bases lying between them. In DNA, the CDR3 is TGTGCCAGCAGCTTGGGCCTGCGAAGGGGTATGGCAGATACGCAGTATTTT. This translates into CASSLGLRRGMADTQYF.

The chain links TRBV28 to TRBJ1-2, with TRBD1 as a possible D gene (6 bases). Germline values: CDR1 MDHEN, CDR2 SYDVKM. Trimming shortened V by 10 bases and J by 4 bases, and 10 bases separated the two germline ends. The CDR3 runs to 11 residues. The CDR3 DNA follows: TGTGCCACTCAGGGGAGCTATGGCTACACCTTC. The encoded protein is CATQGSYGYTF.

This clone was observed a few times. The V and J genes are TRBV4-1 and TRBJ2-2, with 8 bases fitting TRBD1. From germline, CDR1 is MGHRA and CDR2 YSYEKL. This CDR3 is built from 18 residues. V lost 0 bases and J lost 3; bases outside the gene matches: 9. The CDR3 DNA follows: TGCGCCAGCAGCCAAGACAGGGTGGACAGGGCGCACACCGGGGAGCTGTTTTTT. Amino acids: CASSQDRVDRAHTGELFF.

The chain's CDR3 is CASRAGFSYNEQFF. The CDR3 region has the DNA TGTGCCAGTAGGGCAGGGTTCTCCTACAATGAGCAGTTCTTC. The rearrangement uses TRBV19 and TRBJ2-1; maybe TRBD1 (5 bases). The CDR3 is 14 residues long. The V end was cut by 6 bases, the J end by 0 bases, with 9 bases between. CDR1 and CDR2 from the germline V gene are LNHDA and SQIVND (reference sequence). Full variable domain (outside the CDR3, taken from reference TRBV19 and TRBJ2-1): DGGITQSPKYLFRKEGQNVTLSCEQNLNHDAMYWYRQDPGQGLRLIYYSQIVNDFQKGDIAEGYSVSREKKESFPLTVTSAQKNPTAFYLCASRAGFSYNEQFFGPGTRLTVL.

The chain combines TRBV2 with TRBJ2-7; the match to TRBD2 covers 10 bases. After removal of 5 bases from V and 4 bases from J, the junction contained 5 bases not matched to a gene. The CDR3 extends over 14 amino acids. Germline CDR1 and CDR2: SNHLY and FYNNEI. As DNA, the CDR3 is TGTGCCAGCAGTACTAGCGGGGCGGCGTACGAGCAGTACTTC. Amino acid sequence: CASSTSGAAYEQYF.

V gene TRBV7-9 combines with J gene TRBJ2-5; TRBD2 matches 9 bases. V gave up 2 bases and J gave up 5 bases; unmatched junction bases: 6. Germline-derived CDR1 and CDR2 are SEHNR and FQNEAQ (reference sequence). There are 15 residues in the CDR3. In nucleotides, the CDR3 is TGTGCCAGCAGCTTAAGGCGGGGGGGCTCGGAGACCCAGTACTTC. Translated: CASSLRRGGSETQYF.

This clone appeared a single time. The chain combines TRBV23-1 with TRBJ2-2, with D possibly matching TRBD2 (6 bases). TRBV23-1 is filed as an ORF, its function uncertain. The CDR3 consists of 15 residues. The germline V and J ends were trimmed by 9 bases and 0 bases, with 14 bases remaining between them. The CDR3 DNA reads as TGCGCCAGTCCCTCGGGGGTGCCGAACACCGGGGAGCTGTTTTTT. It translates to CASPSGVPNTGELFF.

This chain joins TRBV7-9 and TRBJ2-3, with a tentative D call TRBD2 (6 bases). The CDR3 extends over 16 amino acids. Looked up from germline, CDR1 is SEHNR and CDR2 is FQNEAQ (reference sequence). Between the trimmed V and J ends, which lost 5 bases and 0 bases, there was a span of 15 bases. CDR3 amino acids: CASSGPRGLSTDTQYF. Written as DNA, the CDR3 is TGTGCCAGCAGCGGCCCGCGGGGCCTTAGCACAGATACGCAGTATTTT.

This clone was seen a single time. The chain carries TRBV22-1 and TRBJ2-3; TRBD2, the D gene given by the table, was not confirmed from the DNA. TRBV22-1 is a recognized pseudogene. The CDR3 runs to 18 residues. In DNA form, the CDR3 reads TGTCCTGGGAGCGCACGTCTCGGGGTCGGATCTAGCACAGATACGCAGTATTTT. Translated: CPGSARLGVGSSTDTQYF.

This clone has only one observation. The rearrangement uses TRBV27 and TRBJ1-6; 8 positions match TRBD1. Germline CDR1 is MNHEY and CDR2 is SMNVEV (reference sequence). The CDR3 extends over 14 amino acids. V trimming: 8 bases; J trimming: 6 bases; junction bases outside the gene matches: 6. In nucleotides, the CDR3 is TGTGCCAGCGGAGGGACAGGACCTAATTCACCCCTCCACTTT. It is translated as CASGGTGPNSPLHF.

The rearrangement uses TRBV5-1 and TRBJ2-5, with 7 bases fitting TRBD2. The CDR3 is made up of 14 amino acids. V dropped 2 bases and J dropped 4; count of bases not matched to a gene: 5. CDR1 SGHRS and CDR2 YFSETQ come from the germline V gene. The CDR3: CASSFGRGAETQYF. The CDR3, as DNA: TGCGCCAGCAGCTTTGGGAGGGGCGCAGAGACCCAGTACTTC. The full variable domain, rest sourced from reference TRBV5-1 and TRBJ2-5, is KAGVTQTPRYLIKTRGQQVTLSCSPISGHRSVSWYQQTPGQGLQFLFEYFSETQRNKGNFPGRFSGRQFSNSRSEMNVSTLELGDSALYLCASSFGRGAETQYFGPGTRLLVL.

The chain carries TRBV7-2 and TRBJ2-7; 16 bases are shared with TRBD2. The CDR3 covers 17 residues. CDR1 and CDR2 (germline): SGHTA, FQGNSA. The V segment lost 5 bases and the J segment 1 base; nucleotides outside the gene matches: 5. The CDR3 DNA follows: TGTGCCAGCAGCCCCTGGGGACTAGCGGGGGGGTCCTACGAGCAGTACTTC. Amino acid sequence: CASSPWGLAGGSYEQYF. The full variable domain, in which reference TRBV7-2 and TRBJ2-7 provide the parts outside the CDR3, is GAGVSQSPSNKVTEKGKDVELRCDPISGHTALYWYRQSLGQGLEFLIYFQGNSAPDKSGLPSDRFSAERTGGSVSTLTIQRTQQEDSAVYLCASSPWGLAGGSYEQYFGPGTRLTVT.

This sequence joins TRBV11-2 and TRBJ2-6, with 9 bases lining up with TRBD1. The CDR3 is 18 residues long. Germline CDR1 is SGHAT and CDR2 is FQNNGV. The V segment lost 7 bases and the J segment 2 bases; nucleotides outside the gene matches: 12. The CDR3 spells CASTAQPGQGTGANVLTF. In DNA form, the CDR3 reads TGTGCCAGCACCGCGCAACCGGGACAGGGCACTGGGGCCAACGTCCTGACTTTC.

V gene TRBV19 combines with J gene TRBJ1-6; D possibly corresponds to TRBD1 (5 bases). Trimming removed 3 bases at V and 3 bases at J, with 12 bases between. CDR1 is LNHDA and CDR2 is SQIVND in the germline V gene (reference sequence). The CDR3 is 16 residues long. This CDR3 is CASSIGAGLYNSPLHF. The CDR3 DNA follows: TGTGCCAGTAGTATCGGTGCAGGGCTCTATAATTCACCCCTCCACTTT.

This clone came up many times. The chain couples TRBV5-1 to TRBJ1-2; D not certain. The V end lost 5 bases, the J end lost 3 bases, and 11 bases lay between the germline ends. Per the germline V gene, CDR1 is SGHRS and CDR2 is YFSETQ. The CDR3 covers 13 residues. CDR3 sequence (DNA): TGCGCCAGCAGGGCGACATTAGACTATGGCTACACCTTC. Protein: CASRATLDYGYTF.